A selection of T cell receptor beta chains follows, all from one sample in a study of PD-1 blockade in mismatch repair-deficient tumors. Libraries were prepared by immunoSEQ multiplex PCR; TCRdb keeps only in-frame clonotypes and omits some of them. The sample records some 130,000 clones, 88% being singletons. The material was peripheral blood, obtained approximately 70 weeks after starting pembrolizumab. All receptors derive from an adult with mismatch repair-deficient cancer. CDR3s include the opening cysteine and the closing phenylalanine or tryptophan. A D gene is named only where the DNA matches it firmly. Clone size is stated in some rows and not others, as once, few, many or a class when expanded.

abundance	d_gene	v_gene	j_gene	CDR3aa	CDR3nt
NA	TRBD1	TRBV11-2	TRBJ2-3	CASSRQGARSTDTQYF	TGTGCCAGCAGCAGACAGGGGGCCCGGAGCACAGATACGCAGTATTTT
NA	NA	TRBV5-1	TRBJ1-2	CASSLQSETNYGYTF	TGCGCCAGCAGCTTGCAGTCCGAAACTAACTATGGCTACACCTTC
once	NA	TRBV12-5	TRBJ2-1	CASGLGGNSYNEQFF	TGTGCTAGTGGTTTGGGAGGGAACTCCTACAATGAGCAGTTCTTC
NA	NA	TRBV4-2	TRBJ1-2	CASRTTNYGYTF	TGTGCCAGCAGGACGACTAACTATGGCTACACCTTC
NA	NA	TRBV7-2	TRBJ2-5	CASSISIRETQYF	TGTGCCAGCAGCATTTCGATCAGGGAGACCCAGTACTTC
NA	NA	TRBV19	TRBJ1-2	CASSISGGARGYTF	TGTGCCAGTAGTATCTCCGGGGGCGCGCGGGGCTACACCTTC
NA	NA	TRBV5-1	TRBJ2-3	CASSLVGRASTDTQYF	TGCGCCAGCAGCTTGGTGGGGCGGGCATCCACAGATACGCAGTATTTT
NA	NA	TRBV6-6	TRBJ2-3	CASRAGGLADTQYF	TGTGCCAGCAGGGCAGGGGGACTTGCAGATACGCAGTATTTT
NA	NA	TRBV27	TRBJ2-3	CASSLRAGRLSDTQYF	TGTGCCAGCAGTTTGAGGGCAGGGAGGCTGTCTGATACGCAGTATTTT
NA	TRBD1	TRBV19	TRBJ1-1	CASTSDRVHTEAFF	TGTGCCAGTACCTCGGACAGGGTCCACACTGAAGCTTTCTTT
NA	NA	TRBV5-5	TRBJ1-4	CASRPMGGSGEKLFF	TGTGCCAGCCGACCAATGGGGGGGTCGGGTGAAAAACTGTTTTTT
NA	TRBD2	TRBV19	TRBJ2-1	CASSIGTSGTYEQFF	TGTGCCAGTAGTATTGGGACTAGCGGCACCTATGAGCAGTTCTTC
NA	NA	TRBV7-8	TRBJ1-2	CASSLESFYGYTF	TGTGCCAGCAGCTTAGAGTCCTTCTATGGCTACACCTTC
NA	NA	TRBV7-9	TRBJ2-7	CASSPGPFYEQYF	TGTGCCAGCAGCCCCGGGCCTTTTTACGAGCAGTACTTC
NA	TRBD2	TRBV5-1	TRBJ2-7	CASSLVPREKEEQYF	TGCGCCAGCAGCTTGGTTCCGCGGGAGAAGGAGGAGCAGTACTTC
few	TRBD1	TRBV6-5	TRBJ2-2	CASSSGTGFTGELFF	TGTGCCAGCAGTTCCGGGACAGGGTTCACCGGGGAGCTGTTTTTT